The 21 T cell receptor beta chains below all came from one sample that was sequenced in a study of response to subunit inactivated influenza vaccine. One entry per CDR3 protein, called by TCRdb with MiXCR from the RT-PCR reads. This repertoire shows around 300,000 distinct CDR3 sequences, approximately 23% found once; its top ten account for over 9%. The sample here was PBMCs from blood, taken about 20 months after vaccination. These receptors were obtained from a man between 50 and 75 years old who received an inactivated influenza vaccine.

This clonotype has a handful of counts. The rearrangement joins TRBV6-5 to TRBJ1-6, with 7 bases lining up with TRBD1. Trimming removed 2 bases from V and 10 bases from J; junction bases left unmatched: 11. The CDR3 extends over 16 amino acids. From germline, CDR1 is MNHEY and CDR2 SVGAGI. The CDR3 coding sequence is TGTGCCAGCAGTTACAAACAAGACAGGGAAGGATCACCCCTCCACTTT. This sequence encodes CASSYKQDREGSPLHF.

V and J are TRBV28 and TRBJ2-1; possible D gene TRBD2, 6 bases. Trimming cost V 5 bases and J 1 base, with 24 bases left between them. Germline V CDR1 and CDR2: MDHEN, SYDVKM. CDR3 length: 19 residues. Here the CDR3 reads CASSKWRGASVRSYNEQFF. In nucleotides, the CDR3 is TGTGCCAGCAGTAAGTGGCGCGGGGCTAGCGTGCGGTCCTACAATGAGCAGTTCTTC. Supplemented by reference TRBV28 and TRBJ2-1, the full variable domain reads DVKVTQSSRYLVKRTGEKVFLECVQDMDHENMFWYRQDPGLGLRLIYFSYDVKMKEKGDIPEGYSVSREKKERFSLILESASTNQTSMYLCASSKWRGASVRSYNEQFFGPGTRLTVL.

This clonotype occurred a few times. The chain is built from TRBV4-3 and TRBJ2-3, with 11 nucleotides matching TRBD2. Germline CDR1 and CDR2: LGHNA and YSLEER. This CDR3 comprises 17 residues. The V gene end was trimmed by 0 bases and the J gene end by 4 bases; junction bases not matched to a gene: 6. CDR3 sequence: CASSQEVVAGGPDTQYF. In DNA form, the CDR3 reads TGCGCCAGCAGCCAAGAAGTGGTAGCGGGGGGGCCAGATACGCAGTATTTT.

This chain connects TRBV5-1 to TRBJ2-3; TRBD2 aligns across 11 bases. Germline V gives CDR1 SGHRS, CDR2 YFSETQ. Trimming removed 9 bases from V and 3 bases from J; junction bases left unmatched: 6. This CDR3 is built from 14 residues. CDR3 bases: TGCGCCACTGCCGGGACTAGCGGAACAGATACGCAGTATTTT. Amino acid sequence: CATAGTSGTDTQYF.

V is TRBV12-3 or TRBV12-4 and J is TRBJ2-7; 12 bases align to TRBD2. V shed 0 bases and J 4 bases; nucleotides not matched to a gene: 10. CDR3 length equals 18 residues. CDR3 in amino acids: CASSLAGTSGHEVYEQYF. Written as DNA, the CDR3 is TGTGCCAGCAGTTTAGCCGGGACTAGCGGGCATGAAGTGTACGAGCAGTACTTC.

This clonotype was observed a handful of times. V usage is TRBV6-4 and J usage is TRBJ2-1, with TRBD2 matching 9 bases. The CDR3 has 15 amino acids. Trimming took 3 bases from V and 5 from J; bases not matched to a gene: 5. The germline gives CDR1 MRHNA, CDR2 SNTAGT. In nucleotides, the CDR3 is TGTGCCAGCAGTGATAGATCTAGCGGGAACAATGAGCAGTTCTTC. It translates to CASSDRSSGNNEQFF.

In its sample, this clonotype was seen many times. The gene calls are TRBV5-1 and TRBJ2-7; D ambiguous. V was cut by 1 base and J by 0 bases, with 14 bases left in between. The germline CDR1 and CDR2 sequences are SGHRS and YFSETQ. This CDR3 spans 16 amino acids. The CDR3 bases are TGCGCCAGCAGCTTGACCACACTCATCTACTCCTACGAGCAGTACTTC. Translating gives CASSLTTLIYSYEQYF.

The table lists this clonotype with a count of one. J is TRBJ1-5 and V is TRBV19; D is ambiguous. The CDR3 runs 13 residues. Trimming took 3 bases from V and 4 from J, leaving 7 bases between them. CDR1 is LNHDA and CDR2 is SQIVND in the germline V gene (reference sequence). The DNA of the CDR3 is TGTGCCAGTAGTATGCAGGAAAATCAGCCCCAGCATTTT. This encodes CASSMQENQPQHF. The whole variable domain, remainder taken from reference TRBV19 and TRBJ1-5, is DGGITQSPKYLFRKEGQNVTLSCEQNLNHDAMYWYRQDPGQGLRLIYYSQIVNDFQKGDIAEGYSVSREKKESFPLTVTSAQKNPTAFYLCASSMQENQPQHFGDGTRLSIL.

This clonotype was picked up a small number of times. The gene calls are TRBV6-4 and TRBJ2-2; no clear D. The CDR3 runs to 12 residues. The germline CDR1 and CDR2 sequences are MRHNA and SNTAGT. V lost 6 bases and J lost 2, with 4 bases in between. CDR3 loop: CASRGNTGELFF. The DNA of the CDR3 is TGTGCCAGCAGGGGCAACACCGGGGAGCTGTTTTTT.

This chain links TRBV7-3 with TRBJ2-5, with a weak D call TRBD2 (6 bases). Germline V gives CDR1 SGHTA, CDR2 FQGTGA. Trimming removed 1 base from V and 5 bases from J, with 23 bases in between. The CDR3 covers 18 residues. This CDR3 reads CASSLKSHLADRGETQYF. CDR3 coding DNA: TGTGCCAGCAGCTTAAAATCTCATTTAGCGGACCGGGGGGAGACCCAGTACTTC.

This clonotype appeared many times. The J gene is TRBJ1-2, the V gene TRBV5-6, with D possibly matching TRBD1 (5 bases). V lost 4 bases to trimming and J lost 8 bases, with 18 bases between them. Germline values: CDR1 SGHDT, CDR2 YYEEEE. This CDR3 has 14 amino acids. CDR3 sequence: CASSPPGTHSGYTF. In DNA, the CDR3 is TGTGCCAGCAGCCCACCCGGGACTCACTCCGGCTACACCTTC.

This clonotype has ten or more counts. CDR3 amino acids: CASSVWTGPNQPQHF. The CDR3 DNA reads as TGCGCCAGCAGCGTATGGACAGGGCCGAATCAGCCCCAGCATTTT. This chain uses TRBV5-1 with TRBJ1-5; 8 positions agree with TRBD1. The CDR3 has 15 amino acids. Germline CDR1 SGHRS, CDR2 YFSETQ. The V segment lost 4 bases and the J segment 4 bases; nucleotides outside the gene matches: 7.

With respect to this clonotype: A junction boundary mismatches the germline segment, possibly from a read error. The chain couples TRBV18 to TRBJ2-7; unclear D gene. CDR3 size: 14 residues. Germline V gene data show CDR1 as KGHSH and CDR2 as LQKENI. The DNA of the CDR3 is TGTGCCAGCTCACCACAACAGCGAACCTACGAACAGTACTTC. The encoded protein is CASSPQQRTYEQYF. Full variable domain (missing parts from reference TRBV18 and TRBJ2-7): NAGVMQNPRHLVRRRGQEARLRCSPMKGHSHVYWYRQLPEEGLKFMVYLQKENIIDESGMPKERFSAEFPKEGPSILRIQQVVRGDSAAYFCASSPQQRTYEQYFGPGTRLTVT.

This chain joins TRBV6-1 and TRBJ2-5; 7 nucleotides agree with TRBD2. The ends lost 6 bases at V and 2 bases at J; junction bases unmatched: 9. CDR3 length equals 15 residues. The V gene's germline CDR1 is MNHNS and CDR2 SASEGT. Written as DNA, the CDR3 is TGTGCCAGCAGCCTGGGAACTAGCGTACAAGAGACCCAGTACTTC. Amino acids: CASSLGTSVQETQYF.

This clonotype was counted ten times or more. The CDR3 reads CSADSRGSNQPQHF. Here the CDR3 DNA reads TGCAGTGCGGATTCAAGAGGGAGCAATCAGCCCCAGCATTTT. The gene calls are TRBV20-1 and TRBJ1-5; D is undetermined. This CDR3 region has 14 residues. Trimming pared 6 bases from V and 1 base from J, leaving 13 bases between. Per germline, CDR1 DFQATT and CDR2 SNEGSKA (reference sequence).

V is TRBV7-2 and J is TRBJ2-1; a possible D gene is TRBD2 (5 bases). The germline CDR1 and CDR2 sequences are SGHTA and FQGNSA. CDR3 length: 12 amino acids. V was clipped by 6 bases and J by 9 bases, with 12 bases between them. DNA for the CDR3: TGTGCCAGCAGACCCGCGGGCTCTGAGCAGTTCTTC. Amino acids: CASRPAGSEQFF.

The chain carries TRBV10-3 and TRBJ2-1, with 8 bases matching TRBD2. Germline V gene data show CDR1 as ENHRY and CDR2 as SYGVKD. With 3 bases clipped from V and 6 bases from J, the junction kept 7 bases outside the gene matches. This CDR3 is 15 amino acids long. The CDR3 bases are TGTGCCATCAGTGAAAGAGCGGGAGTCCCCAATGAGCAGTTCTTC. Its protein product is CAISERAGVPNEQFF.

This chain joins TRBV7-9 and TRBJ1-4; TRBD1 matches 8 bases. Germline values: CDR1 SEHNR, CDR2 FQNEAQ (reference sequence). The CDR3 covers 15 residues. The V segment lost 5 bases and the J segment 8 bases; nucleotides outside the gene matches: 10. Here the CDR3 DNA reads TGTGCCAGCAGCCCGCCAGGACAGGGTGGCGAAAAACTGTTTTTT. Translating gives CASSPPGQGGEKLFF.

This clonotype was counted a single time. The chain employs TRBV12-3 or TRBV12-4 and TRBJ2-1; 10 bases fit TRBD2. The CDR3 has 16 amino acids. V was clipped by 5 bases and J by 5 bases; unmatched bases: 9. CDR3 residues: CASSKPSGGRNNEQFF. Written as DNA, the CDR3 is TGTGCCAGCAGTAAGCCTAGCGGGGGCAGGAACAATGAGCAGTTCTTC.

The gene calls are TRBV4-2 and TRBJ2-1; D is unclear. The V end was cut by 2 bases, the J end by 0 bases, with 11 bases between. CDR1 and CDR2 from the germline V gene are LGHNA and YNFKEQ. There are 16 residues in the CDR3. For the CDR3, the DNA is TGTGCCAGCAGCCAACAAGACCGAAGCTCCTACAATGAGCAGTTCTTC. As protein: CASSQQDRSSYNEQFF.

This clonotype occurred a few times. This chain joins TRBV3-1 and TRBJ1-3; no definite D call. Germline CDR1 LGHDT, CDR2 YNNKEL (reference sequence). The CDR3 extends over 14 amino acids. With 2 bases removed from V and 0 bases from J, the gap between germline ends came to 5 bases. The CDR3 reads CASSQRVSGNTIYF. The CDR3, as DNA: TGTGCCAGCAGCCAACGGGTCTCTGGAAACACCATATATTTT.